This T cell receptor beta chain derives from a study of regulatory T cells in long-lasting Graves disease. General observations from the study: Persistent Graves' patients showed less TCR diversity than newly diagnosed patients showed. Comparison showed that persistent patients shared more public clonotypes (about 3,000) than new patients (966).

This clonotype appeared many times. Its antigen remains unknown. Time point here: newly diagnosed GD, antithyroid drugs for less than 3 months. The TCR library used RNA extracted from PBMCs. The germline V and J ends were trimmed by 1 base and 9 bases, with 10 bases remaining between them. The CDR3 totals 13 residues. The germline V gene has CDR1 SGHTA and CDR2 FQGNSA. The TCR beta library used iRepertoire HTBI primers with Arm-PCR amplification of CDR3. TCRdb reprocessed the multiplex PCR reads with MiXCR, giving one entry per CDR3 protein. The table has some 490,000 distinct CDR3 sequences, more than 10% seen once. These same data were also listed under a study on T cells in Graves' hyperthyroidism and ophthalmopathy. That study reports: HTBI primers were employed in a first-round RT-PCR of the TCR CDR3.

The chain carries TRBV7-2 and TRBJ2-1; D gene ambiguous. This sequence originates from a woman in her twenties or thirties with Graves disease. This specimen consisted of peripheral blood mononuclear cells (PBMCs), obtained at new diagnosis, from a patient treated with antithyroid drugs. The CDR3, as DNA: TGTGCCAGCAGCTTAGGAAGGACGGGTGAGCAGTTCTTC. It specifies CASSLGRTGEQFF.